The next 27 T cell receptor beta chains were all read from a single sample in a study of blood T cell repertoires in COVID-19. Generated by immunoSEQ multiplex PCR, the TCRdb table keeps only in-frame clones and is missing some. This table holds some 270,000 clones, 75% to 90% found once. Sequenced sample: PBMCs or T cells enriched from blood (not recorded which). These receptor sequences come from a woman aged 40 to 50 who had been exposed to COVID-19.

In DNA form, the CDR3 reads TGTGCCAGCAGTTTTCACAGCACAAGCAAGGTGAATGGCTACACCTTC. This translates into CASSFHSTSKVNGYTF. This sequence joins TRBV27 and TRBJ1-2; unclear D gene. Trimming stripped 3 bases from V and 6 bases from J, with 20 bases between. The V gene's germline CDR1 is MNHEY and CDR2 SMNVEV (reference sequence). This CDR3 region has 16 residues.

The chain recombines TRBV4-3 with TRBJ2-1, with D hard to call. Germline V lookup: CDR1 LGHNA, CDR2 YSLEER. V was trimmed by 0 bases and J by 0 bases, leaving 9 bases between them. The CDR3 extends over 16 amino acids. Here the CDR3 DNA reads TGCGCCAGCAGCCAAGAGTTCGACTTCTCCTACAATGAGCAGTTCTTC. This translates into CASSQEFDFSYNEQFF.

This clone was counted a few times. The rearrangement joins TRBV4-2 to TRBJ1-4; 9 bases match TRBD1. Germline CDR1 LGHNA, CDR2 YNFKEQ. J was trimmed by 8 bases and V by 2 bases; bases with no gene match: 6. The CDR3 is 15 residues long. CDR3 bases: TGTGCCAGCAGCCAAACAGGGGGCACGAAAGAAAAACTGTTTTTT. Translated, it gives CASSQTGGTKEKLFF.

The rearrangement uses TRBV7-8 and TRBJ1-1; unclear D gene. Germline-derived CDR1 and CDR2 are SGHVS and FQNEAQ. The CDR3 runs 14 residues. V lost 0 bases and J 5 bases, leaving 10 bases between the germline ends. CDR3 sequence: CASSLAWRSTEAFF. The CDR3 region has the DNA TGTGCCAGCAGCTTAGCTTGGAGATCTACTGAAGCTTTCTTT.

This chain connects TRBV9 to TRBJ2-2, with 7 bases lining up with TRBD1. The CDR3 sequence is 16 residues long. Germline lookup yields CDR1 SGDLS and CDR2 YYNGEE. The V and J ends lost 3 bases and 1 base, in that order; junction bases with no gene match: 6. For the CDR3, the DNA is TGTGCCAGCAGCGCCCAAACAGGGGTGAACACCGGGGAGCTGTTTTTT. Protein sequence: CASSAQTGVNTGELFF.

The V and J genes are TRBV30 and TRBJ1-4; D remains ambiguous. Germline V gene lookup returns CDR1 GTSNPN and CDR2 SVGIG (reference sequence). The CDR3 covers 12 residues. V lost 2 bases and J 7 bases, leaving 8 bases between the germline ends. The CDR3 DNA reads TGTGCCTGGAGTATGGTCGGTGAAAAACTGTTTTTT. Residues: CAWSMVGEKLFF.

This clone was counted between two and nine times. V usage is TRBV9 and J usage is TRBJ2-2; maybe TRBD1 (6 bases). Trimming took off 4 bases at V and 0 bases at J, with 13 bases between the two ends. The CDR3 consists of 16 residues. Germline assignment: CDR1 SGDLS and CDR2 YYNGEE. CDR3 DNA: TGTGCCAGCAGCAGTGGACAGCAAACGAACACCGGGGAGCTGTTTTTT. Its translation is CASSSGQQTNTGELFF.

Written as DNA, the CDR3 is TGTGCCAGTAGTATAATACAGCGCACAGATACGCAGTATTTT. It specifies CASSIIQRTDTQYF. This rearrangement joins TRBV19 to TRBJ2-3, with D unclear. The V and J ends lost 2 bases and 1 base respectively, with 7 bases between them. Germline lookup yields CDR1 LNHDA and CDR2 SQIVND (reference sequence). The CDR3 has 14 residues.

CDR3: CASRKLNSPLHF. CDR3 coding DNA: TGCGCCAGCAGGAAGCTTAATTCACCCCTCCACTTT. The chain couples TRBV5-1 to TRBJ1-6; D is uncertain. Trimming took 5 bases from V and 6 from J, leaving 6 bases between them. The CDR3 runs to 12 residues. Germline CDR1 SGHRS, CDR2 YFSETQ. Based on the CDR3 plus reference TRBV5-1 and TRBJ1-6, the full variable domain is KAGVTQTPRYLIKTRGQQVTLSCSPISGHRSVSWYQQTPGQGLQFLFEYFSETQRNKGNFPGRFSGRQFSNSRSEMNVSTLELGDSALYLCASRKLNSPLHFGNGTRLTVT.

The rearrangement uses TRBV5-8 and TRBJ1-2; D unclear. The V gene lost 0 bases and the J gene lost 7 bases, with 13 bases spanning the gap. The CDR3 consists of 14 residues. Looked up from germline, CDR1 is SGHTS and CDR2 is YDEGEE. As DNA, the CDR3 is TGTGCCAGCAGCTTGGGAGGGAGCTGGGTTGGCTACACCTTC. Protein sequence: CASSLGGSWVGYTF. Using reference TRBV5-8 and TRBJ1-2 for the parts outside the CDR3, the full variable domain is EAGVTQSPTHLIKTRGQQATLRCSPISGHTSVYWYQQALGLGLQFLLWYDEGEERNRGNFPPRFSGRQFPNYSSELNVNALELEDSALYLCASSLGGSWVGYTFGSGTRLTVV.

This clone was seen a handful of times. The rearrangement joins TRBV28 to TRBJ1-6; D perhaps matches TRBD1 (6 bases). CDR1 is MDHEN, CDR2 SYDVKM, per germline. This CDR3 spans 15 amino acids. V was pared by 10 bases and J by 3 bases, with 16 bases between. The CDR3 DNA sequence: TGTGCCACCCACGGGCTGGACAGCTATAATTCACCCCTCCACTTT. This gives the protein CATHGLDSYNSPLHF.

The CDR3: CASSNSTSLVSHEQYV. CDR3 bases: TGTGCCAGCAGCAATTCAACGAGCCTAGTGAGCCACGAGCAGTACGTC. The genes are TRBV21-1 and TRBJ2-7; the table names TRBD2, a call not compared with the DNA. TRBV21-1 is termed a pseudogene. CDR3 length: 16 amino acids.

The V call is TRBV5-6, the J call TRBJ2-7; D is perhaps TRBD2 (5 bases). This CDR3 comprises 13 residues. The germline V gene has CDR1 SGHDT and CDR2 YYEEEE. Between the trimmed V and J ends, which lost 2 bases and 2 bases, there was a span of 8 bases. CDR3 sequence reads: CASSFGSAYEQYV. The CDR3 nucleotides are TGTGCCAGCAGCTTTGGGAGTGCCTACGAGCAGTACGTC.

This clone has a single count. This chain connects TRBV7-9 to TRBJ2-5, with 8 bases lining up with TRBD2. Germline V gives CDR1 SEHNR, CDR2 FQNEAQ (reference sequence). V lost 6 bases and J lost 1; bases outside the gene matches: 13. The CDR3 runs 17 residues. In DNA form, the CDR3 reads TGTGCCAGCAGTCCTGGGGGGGCTAGCGGGTTCCAAGAGACCCAGTACTTC. Its translation is CASSPGGASGFQETQYF.

A note on this clone: One end of the junction fails to match germline, which may point to a read error. The rearrangement uses TRBV5-1 and TRBJ2-1; TRBD2 matches at 11 bases. CDR3 length: 14 residues. CDR1 and CDR2 (germline): SGHRS, YFSETQ. CDR3 in DNA: TGTGCCAGCAGCTCGGGACTAGCGGCCAATGAGCAGTTCTTC. Residues: CASSSGLAANEQFF.

J is TRBJ2-1 and V is TRBV28, with 7 bases fitting TRBD1. CDR3 length equals 14 residues. J gave up 9 bases and V 6 bases, and 11 bases lay outside the gene matches. The V gene's germline CDR1 is MDHEN and CDR2 SYDVKM. CDR3 coding DNA: TGTGCCAGCAGGCGCACAGGGGTGCTAAGTGAGCAGTTCTTC. It encodes CASRRTGVLSEQFF.

This clone turned up a few times. In nucleotides, the CDR3 is TGTGCCAGCTCACCGGAAACAGGGGCTGGCTACGAGCAGTACTTC. Its translation is CASSPETGAGYEQYF. The rearrangement uses TRBV18 and TRBJ2-7, with 7 bases that match TRBD1. Looked up from germline, CDR1 is KGHSH and CDR2 is LQKENI. The CDR3 totals 15 residues. V lost 3 bases and J lost 3; bases outside the gene matches: 8.

The chain is built from TRBV25-1 and TRBJ1-2, with D hard to call. The V end lost 2 bases, the J end lost 4 bases, and 8 bases lay between the germline ends. CDR3 size: 13 residues. Germline-derived CDR1 and CDR2 are MGHDK and SYGVNS. The CDR3 coding sequence is TGTGCCAGCAGTGAACACCGCAGCTATGGCTACACCTTC. It yields the protein CASSEHRSYGYTF.

The chain joins TRBV24-1 to TRBJ2-1; tentative D call: TRBD2 (6 bases). This CDR3 is 15 amino acids long. Germline CDR1 KGHDR, CDR2 SFDVKD. Trimming removed 7 bases from V and 5 bases from J, with 17 bases in between. CDR3 bases: TGTGCCACCAGCCTCCCTCCCGGCGGGGACAATGAGCAGTTCTTC. Translating it yields CATSLPPGGDNEQFF.

The chain has TRBV6-2 or TRBV6-3 and TRBJ2-3; TRBD1 matches 9 bases. CDR1 and CDR2 (germline): MNHEY, SVGEGT. The CDR3 consists of 15 residues. The junction had 7 bases not matched to a gene; V was cut back by 4 bases and J by 5 bases. CDR3: CASSSGTGRRDTQYF. In DNA, the CDR3 is TGTGCCAGCAGTTCAGGGACAGGGAGGAGAGATACGCAGTATTTT.

V usage is TRBV3-1 (or the pseudogene TRBV3-2) and J usage is TRBJ1-4, with 9 bases that match TRBD1. The germline gives CDR1 LGHDT, CDR2 YNNKEL (reference sequence). This CDR3 is 15 amino acids long. The V gene end was trimmed by 3 bases and the J gene end by 3 bases; junction bases not matched to a gene: 2. This CDR3 is CASSQGQGPNEKLFF. The CDR3 DNA is TGTGCCAGCAGCCAGGGACAGGGTCCTAATGAAAAACTGTTTTTT.

This chain connects TRBV9 to TRBJ2-1; D perhaps matches TRBD2 (6 bases). The germline CDR1 and CDR2 sequences are SGDLS and YYNGEE. The CDR3 length is 14 residues. The V end lost 3 bases, the J end lost 9 bases, and 16 bases lay between the germline ends. CDR3 loop: CASSAGGKFGEQFF. CDR3 bases: TGTGCCAGCAGCGCAGGAGGGAAGTTTGGTGAGCAGTTCTTC.

J is TRBJ2-2 and V is TRBV6-4, with 10 bases identical to TRBD2. The CDR3 has 17 amino acids. Unmatched junction bases numbered 3, after V lost 0 bases and J lost 2 bases. Germline V lookup: CDR1 MRHNA, CDR2 SNTAGT. The CDR3 spells CASSDSVAGGNTGELFF. The CDR3 DNA follows: TGTGCCAGCAGTGACTCCGTAGCGGGAGGTAACACCGGGGAGCTGTTTTTT.

The V call is TRBV4-3, the J call TRBJ1-1; D gene unclear. The germline gives CDR1 LGHNA, CDR2 YSLEER. The V end lost 0 bases, the J end lost 5 bases, and 22 bases lay between the germline ends. There are 18 residues in the CDR3. CDR3 protein: CASSQEDGLRFTGTEAFF. The DNA of the CDR3 is TGCGCCAGCAGCCAAGAGGATGGTCTACGGTTTACGGGGACTGAAGCTTTCTTT.

V is TRBV5-6 and J is TRBJ2-1, with TRBD2 matching 10 bases. This CDR3 has 18 amino acids. V was clipped by 1 base and J by 6 bases; unmatched bases: 13. CDR1 SGHDT and CDR2 YYEEEE come from the germline V gene. The CDR3 protein is CASSLRLAGDQRANEQFF. For the CDR3, the DNA is TGTGCCAGCAGCTTGCGGCTAGCGGGAGACCAGCGAGCCAATGAGCAGTTCTTC.

The chain links TRBV5-4 to TRBJ2-5, with a weak D call TRBD2 (6 bases). Germline CDR1 SGHNT, CDR2 YYREEE (reference sequence). V lost 3 bases and J 5 bases, leaving 11 bases between the germline ends. The CDR3 has 13 residues. DNA of the CDR3: TGTGCCAGCAGCTGGGGGACTGAGGAGACCCAGTACTTC. This encodes CASSWGTEETQYF.

The V gene is TRBV5-4, the J gene TRBJ1-2; D may be TRBD1 (5 bases). The CDR3 is made up of 20 amino acids. Germline values: CDR1 SGHNT, CDR2 YYREEE (reference sequence). Trimming removed 3 bases from V and 1 base from J, with 28 bases in between. This CDR3 reads CASSSRPPPTDSERNYGYTF. Here the CDR3 DNA reads TGTGCCAGCAGCTCGAGACCACCACCGACAGACTCGGAACGTAACTATGGCTACACCTTC.